The entry that follows covers one TCR beta chain sequence. The antigen is undetermined. Germline values: CDR1 KGHSH, CDR2 LQKENI. Trimming removed 3 bases from V and 0 bases from J, with 3 bases in between. The CDR3 runs 13 residues. The data belong to a study of siplizumab effects on memory and regulatory T cells. Study-wide points: Only a minority of proliferating CD4+ or CD8+ clones had an assignable naive or memory phenotype, with roughly 75-95% lacking one. Contribution to the alloresponse seemed major for naive T cells, which also seemed more diverse than memory cells.

The protocol was immunoSEQ multiplex PCR, while the TCRdb copy is restricted to in-frame clones and leaves out a portion. The table includes some 100,000 clones, about 96% detected once. The TCR was taken from a human donor in good health. Sequenced sample: naive CD4+ T cells sorted from blood. The chain combines TRBV18 with TRBJ2-1, with D uncertain. DNA of the CDR3: TGTGCCAGCTCACCGATCTCCTACAATGAGCAGTTCTTC. Its protein is CASSPISYNEQFF.